The 32 T cell receptor beta chains below all came from one sample that was sequenced in a study of glioma-infiltrating T cells. The iRepertoire nested amplicon-rescue multiplex PCR amplified TCR alpha and beta CDR3s from RNA. TCRdb re-called the multiplex PCR reads with MiXCR, one entry per CDR3 protein. The table shows roughly 120,000 distinct CDR3 sequences, with around 23% occurring only once. What was sequenced was glioma tissue, nonneoplastic brain tissue, or PBMCs (not recorded which). The receptors shown here come from a human donor with low-grade glioma or glioblastoma, undergoing nonglioma brain surgery, or in good health (not recorded which).

Regarding this clonotype: A read error is possible here, since a much larger clone lies one base away. No conserved phenylalanine or tryptophan ends this CDR3, so it is likely a read error. V is TRBV27 and J is TRBJ1-2; no clear D gene. V lost 3 bases to trimming and J lost 4 bases, with 9 bases between them. The CDR3 is 13 amino acids. Germline assignment: CDR1 MNHEY and CDR2 SMNVEV (reference sequence). The CDR3 coding sequence is TGTGCCAGCAGTTTCCAGGCAGGCTATGGCTACACCCTC. Residues: CASSFQAGYGYTL.

On this clonotype itself: A much larger clone differs from this one at a single base, so this may be a read error. V and J are TRBV7-9 and TRBJ1-1, with a weak D call TRBD1 (6 bases). This CDR3 contains 16 residues. Looked up from germline, CDR1 is SEHNR and CDR2 is FQNEAQ (reference sequence). Trimming stripped 5 bases from V and 9 bases from J, with 25 bases between. The DNA of the CDR3 is TGTGCCAGCAGCCTCTCCAGGGGAGGGCGAAGGACTAAAGCTTTCTTT. This sequence encodes CASSLSRGGRRTKAFF.

This clonotype was counted many times. The V gene is TRBV20-1, the J gene TRBJ1-3; D is ambiguous. The CDR3 consists of 14 residues. Germline V CDR1 and CDR2: DFQATT, SNEGSKA (reference sequence). Deletions cut 3 bases from V and 5 bases from J, with 14 bases between. CDR3 in DNA: TGCAGTGCTAGGGACGGCCGTAGGCGAAACACCATATATTTT. Protein product: CSARDGRRRNTIYF.

For this clonotype: It is likely a read error, because the conserved phenylalanine at the end of the CDR3 is missing. Because the CDR3's place on the DNA is in doubt, the DNA is left out and the CDR3 is given as listed by TCRdb. The chain is built from TRBV6-5 and TRBJ2-7; whether TRBD1, the table's D call, matches the DNA was not checked. Germline assignment: CDR1 MNHEY and CDR2 SVGAGI. The CDR3 contains 12 residues when both ends are counted. This CDR3 reads CASQGNYYEQHS.

This clonotype was seen ten or more times. In DNA, the CDR3 is TGTGCCAGCAGTGATTTGCGGAGAAGCACCACAGATACGCAGTATTTT. It specifies CASSDLRRSTTDTQYF. This chain links TRBV6-1 with TRBJ2-3; D gene uncertain. V was trimmed by 3 bases and J by 2 bases, leaving 15 bases between them. The CDR3 consists of 16 residues. From germline, CDR1 is MNHNS and CDR2 SASEGT.

The table lists this clonotype with a few counts. The chain is built from TRBV7-9 and TRBJ2-1; 7 bases are a match to TRBD2. This CDR3 is built from 14 residues. V trimming: 0 bases; J trimming: 7 bases; junction bases outside the gene matches: 3. The germline V gene has CDR1 SEHNR and CDR2 FQNEAQ (reference sequence). In DNA, the CDR3 is TGTGCCAGCAGCTTAGCGGGAGGGTCGAATGAGCAGTTCTTC. This encodes CASSLAGGSNEQFF.

The chain uses TRBV6-1 and TRBJ1-6, with TRBD1 identical over 8 bases. J lost 9 bases, V lost 6 bases, and 10 bases had no gene match. This CDR3 comprises 15 residues. Per the germline V gene, CDR1 is MNHNS and CDR2 is SASEGT. CDR3 bases: TGTGCCAGCAGACTAGGACAGGGTTCGGGTTCACCCCTCCACTTT. As protein: CASRLGQGSGSPLHF.

In its sample, this clonotype was seen many times. V and J are TRBV18 and TRBJ2-3, with 9 bases fitting TRBD1. J was trimmed by 2 bases and V by 3 bases; bases with no gene match: 6. Germline CDR1 is KGHSH and CDR2 is LQKENI. The CDR3 has 16 amino acids. The CDR3 protein is CASSPRTGDHTDTQYF. As DNA, the CDR3 is TGTGCCAGCTCACCCAGGACAGGGGATCACACAGATACGCAGTATTTT. The whole variable domain, filled in from reference TRBV18 and TRBJ2-3, reads NAGVMQNPRHLVRRRGQEARLRCSPMKGHSHVYWYRQLPEEGLKFMVYLQKENIIDESGMPKERFSAEFPKEGPSILRIQQVVRGDSAAYFCASSPRTGDHTDTQYFGPGTRLTVL.

This clonotype was detected many times. The rearrangement links TRBV19 to TRBJ1-6; D is possibly TRBD1 (6 bases). Trimming took off 6 bases at V and 8 bases at J, with 14 bases between the two ends. From germline, CDR1 is LNHDA and CDR2 SQIVND (reference sequence). The CDR3 is made up of 14 amino acids. CDR3 DNA: TGTGCCAGTAGATCGACAGGAAGGGATTCACCCCTCCACTTT. Its translation: CASRSTGRDSPLHF. The full variable domain, completed using reference TRBV19 and TRBJ1-6, is DGGITQSPKYLFRKEGQNVTLSCEQNLNHDAMYWYRQDPGQGLRLIYYSQIVNDFQKGDIAEGYSVSREKKESFPLTVTSAQKNPTAFYLCASRSTGRDSPLHFGNGTRLTVT.

This clonotype was seen at least ten times. The chain couples TRBV28 to TRBJ2-6; D unclear. The CDR3 has 17 residues. The germline V gene has CDR1 MDHEN and CDR2 SYDVKM. V dropped 4 bases and J dropped 0 bases, with 13 bases sitting between them. CDR3 residues: CASSSRALLSGANVLTF. The DNA for the CDR3 is TGTGCCAGCAGTTCCCGGGCACTCCTCTCTGGGGCCAACGTCCTGACTTTC.

This clonotype was found many times. The V call is TRBV6-1, the J call TRBJ2-7; 10 nucleotides line up with TRBD2. The CDR3 contains 17 residues. Trimming took 9 bases from V and 2 from J; bases not matched to a gene: 16. CDR1 and CDR2 from the germline V gene are MNHNS and SASEGT. CDR3 DNA: TGTGCCAGGTTCCCGGGACTAGCGACTAAAGCCCCCTACGAGCAGTACTTC. Its protein product is CARFPGLATKAPYEQYF.

The chain recombines TRBV29-1 with TRBJ2-5, with D perhaps assigned TRBD1 or TRBD2 (5 bases each). Germline lookup yields CDR1 SQVTM and CDR2 ANQGSEA. Trimming left V 8 bases short and J 1 base short, with 14 bases between. The CDR3 totals 13 residues. CDR3 nucleotide sequence: TGCAGCACCGTCGGGGCGGGCCAAGAGACCCAGTACTTC. Its translation: CSTVGAGQETQYF.

This clonotype was observed a few times. J is TRBJ2-2 and V is TRBV7-6; 8 bases match TRBD2. Germline-derived CDR1 and CDR2 are SGHVS and FNYEAQ. The CDR3 contains 16 residues. Trimming at V came to 5 bases and at J to 5 bases, leaving 10 bases not matched to a gene. CDR3 coding DNA: TGTGCCAGCAGCCCCCTGCGGCTAGCGGGTACCGGGGAGCTGTTTTTT. Translated, it gives CASSPLRLAGTGELFF.

This clonotype was picked up many times. V usage is TRBV29-1 and J usage is TRBJ2-7; D unclear. V was pared by 3 bases and J by 9 bases, with 3 bases between. Germline lookup yields CDR1 SQVTM and CDR2 ANQGSEA. This CDR3 is 8 amino acids long. The CDR3 is CSVDGQYF. As DNA, the CDR3 is TGCAGCGTTGACGGGCAGTACTTC.

On this clonotype: One base away lies a much larger clone, so this may be a sequencing read error. The chain couples TRBV4-1 to TRBJ2-3, with 10 bases fitting TRBD1. The CDR3 has 18 residues. Unmatched junction bases numbered 9, after V lost 1 base and J lost 2 bases. CDR1 is MGHRA and CDR2 is YSYEKL in the germline V gene. The CDR3 region is CASSQAGQGTGITDTQYF. The CDR3, as DNA: TGCGCCAGCAGCCAAGCGGGACAGGGGACAGGGATCACAGATACGCAGTATTTT.

This clonotype was counted between two and nine times. This may be a read error: a much more frequent sequence differs by one nucleotide. V is TRBV25-1 and J is TRBJ2-7; 7 positions agree with TRBD2. Germline CDR1 MGHDK, CDR2 SYGVNS. The CDR3 has 14 residues. V was clipped by 5 bases and J by 5 bases; unmatched bases: 9. The CDR3 coding sequence is TGTGCCAGCAGTCCTGGCGGGAGTATCGACGAGCAGTACTTC. It encodes CASSPGGSIDEQYF.

This clonotype was counted many times. The chain employs TRBV6-2 or TRBV6-3 and TRBJ2-7; tentative D call: TRBD2 (5 bases). Germline V gene sequence: CDR1 MNHEY, CDR2 SVGEGT. The V end lost 2 bases, the J end lost 1 base, and 9 bases lay between the germline ends. The CDR3 loop spans 14 amino acids. The CDR3 nucleotides are TGTGCCAGCAGTTACACAACGGGGTCCTACGAGCAGTACTTC. Its translation: CASSYTTGSYEQYF.

On this clonotype itself: Germline is not matched at one junction end, which may reflect a read error. The J gene is TRBJ2-2, the V gene TRBV15, with D possibly called TRBD1 or TRBD2 (5 bases each). The CDR3 loop spans 17 amino acids. CDR1 is LNHNV, CDR2 YYDKDF, per germline (reference sequence). The CDR3 sequence is CAPRRGPRGRFPGALFF. CDR3 DNA sequence: TGTGCCCCCCGCCGGGGTCCTCGCGGGCGGTTCCCCGGGGCGCTGTTTTTT.

This clonotype was counted ten times or more. The V and J genes are TRBV2 and TRBJ1-1, with 9 bases matching TRBD1. Trimming cost V 11 bases and J 2 bases; bases outside gene matches: 6. The CDR3 is 13 residues long. Germline V gene sequence: CDR1 SNHLY, CDR2 FYNNEI. CDR3 DNA: TGTGCCGGGACAGGGTCGGCTAACACTGAAGCTTTCTTT. Translated, it gives CAGTGSANTEAFF.

In the case of this clonotype: A much larger clone lies one base from this, so it may be a read error. The chain recombines TRBV29-1 with TRBJ1-3; D remains unclear. The CDR3 covers 12 residues. CDR1 SQVTM and CDR2 ANQGSEA come from the germline V gene. CDR3 residues: CSVVKDGNNIYF. CDR3 in DNA: TGCAGCGTTGTAAAGGATGGAAACAACATATATTTT.

This clonotype was counted ten times or more. The V call is TRBV10-2, the J call TRBJ1-4; D is undetermined. The CDR3 covers 12 residues. V was trimmed by 3 bases and J by 7 bases, leaving 6 bases between them. CDR1 WSHSY and CDR2 SAAADI come from the germline V gene. This chain's CDR3 is CASSESGEKLFF. The CDR3 DNA is TGCGCCAGCAGTGAAAGCGGTGAAAAACTGTTTTTT.

As regards this clonotype: A much larger clone differs from this one at a single base, so this may be a read error. The genes are TRBV28 and TRBJ1-3; D may be TRBD1 (5 bases). CDR1 and CDR2 (germline): MDHEN, SYDVKM. The CDR3 sequence is 16 residues long. Trimming stripped 2 bases from V and 0 bases from J, with 11 bases between. CDR3 DNA sequence: TGTGCCAGCAGTTTAGTTTACGGGGGCTCTGGAAACACCATATATTTT. Encoded protein: CASSLVYGGSGNTIYF. The whole variable domain, remainder taken from reference TRBV28 and TRBJ1-3, is DVKVTQSSRYLVKRTGEKVFLECVQDMDHENMFWYRQDPGLGLRLIYFSYDVKMKEKGDIPEGYSVSREKKERFSLILESASTNQTSMYLCASSLVYGGSGNTIYFGEGSWLTVV.

This clonotype was detected ten times or more. The chain uses TRBV27 and TRBJ1-2; unclear D gene. The V gene's germline CDR1 is MNHEY and CDR2 SMNVEV (reference sequence). V was pared by 0 bases and J by 2 bases, with 13 bases between. This CDR3 contains 16 residues. CDR3 coding DNA: TGTGCCAGCAGTTTATCGAGCGATGTCCAGAACTATGGCTACACCTTC. It translates to CASSLSSDVQNYGYTF.

This chain links TRBV20-1 with TRBJ2-5, with 8 bases matching TRBD2. The CDR3 is made up of 14 amino acids. V lost 0 bases to trimming and J lost 5 bases; unmatched junction nucleotides: 5. Germline CDR1 DFQATT, CDR2 SNEGSKA (reference sequence). The CDR3 sequence is CSAREGTSGETQYF. CDR3 DNA sequence: TGCAGTGCTAGAGAGGGGACTAGTGGCGAGACCCAGTACTTC.

Notes on this clonotype: This sequence may be a read error, since a much larger clone differs from it by one base. V usage is TRBV29-1 and J usage is TRBJ2-3; the D is unclear. Germline values: CDR1 SQVTM, CDR2 ANQGSEA. This CDR3 spans 12 amino acids. The V end lost 6 bases, the J end lost 2 bases, and 9 bases lay between the germline ends. CDR3 amino acids: CSVIPTTDTQYF. DNA of the CDR3: TGCAGCGTCATCCCGACCACAGATACGCAGTATTTT.

This clonotype showed up many times. The gene calls are TRBV3-1 and TRBJ2-7; possibly TRBD1 for D (5 bases). V shed 3 bases and J shed 7 bases, with 10 bases lying between them. The germline V gene has CDR1 LGHDT and CDR2 YNNKEL (reference sequence). This CDR3 has 12 residues. The CDR3, as DNA: TGTGCCAGCAGCCACCCTCGACAGGAGCAGTACTTC. This codes for CASSHPRQEQYF.

This clonotype came up once. No conserved phenylalanine or tryptophan ends this CDR3, so it is likely a read error. It is unclear where the CDR3 begins or ends on the DNA, so no DNA is shown, and the CDR3 is as TCRdb lists it. The chain combines TRBV6-2 or TRBV6-3 with TRBJ2-3; whether TRBD1, the table's D call, matches the DNA was not checked. The CDR3 has 14 residues if both end residues are counted. The germline V gene has CDR1 MNHEY and CDR2 SVGEGT. This CDR3 reads CATRGLISTDTKYL.

In this sample, this clonotype turned up a few times. The chain employs TRBV5-1 and TRBJ2-5; no definite D call. Germline lookup yields CDR1 SGHRS and CDR2 YFSETQ. CDR3 size: 14 residues. V lost 0 bases to trimming and J lost 1 base, with 7 bases between them. The chain's CDR3 is CASSLEVSQETQYF. The CDR3 nucleotides read TGCGCCAGCAGCTTGGAGGTCAGCCAAGAGACCCAGTACTTC. Full variable domain (missing parts from reference TRBV5-1 and TRBJ2-5): KAGVTQTPRYLIKTRGQQVTLSCSPISGHRSVSWYQQTPGQGLQFLFEYFSETQRNKGNFPGRFSGRQFSNSRSEMNVSTLELGDSALYLCASSLEVSQETQYFGPGTRLLVL.

Many counts were recorded for this clonotype. This rearrangement joins TRBV4-3 to TRBJ2-7; D perhaps matches TRBD2 (5 bases). The germline V and J ends were trimmed by 0 bases and 5 bases, with 11 bases remaining between them. This CDR3 has 14 residues. Looked up from germline, CDR1 is LGHNA and CDR2 is YSLEER. The CDR3 sequence: CASSQEIGLDEQYF. The CDR3, as DNA: TGCGCCAGCAGCCAAGAAATAGGACTGGACGAGCAGTACTTC.

There are many counts of this clonotype. The gene calls are TRBV7-9 and TRBJ2-7, with 7 bases that match TRBD2. The V gene end was trimmed by 1 base and the J gene end by 0 bases; junction bases not matched to a gene: 3. This CDR3 has 15 residues. Germline CDR1 and CDR2: SEHNR and FQNEAQ (reference sequence). The DNA of the CDR3 is TGTGCCAGCAGCTTAGACGGGGGGAGCTCCTACGAGCAGTACTTC. This translates into CASSLDGGSSYEQYF.

Concerning this clonotype: The junction and the germline gene differ at one end; a read error may be behind it. The chain couples TRBV3-1 to TRBJ1-2; D perhaps matches TRBD1 (6 bases). This CDR3 has 15 residues. Germline V gene data show CDR1 as LGHDT and CDR2 as YNNKEL (reference sequence). The CDR3 loop is CASSQEHLGAYGCTF. The CDR3 DNA reads as TGTGCCAGCAGCCAAGAACACCTGGGGGCCTATGGCTGCACCTTC.

The V gene is TRBV19, the J gene TRBJ2-7, with a tentative D call TRBD2 (5 bases). This CDR3 has 14 amino acids. Deletions cut 3 bases from V and 0 bases from J, with 9 bases between. Germline assignment: CDR1 LNHDA and CDR2 SQIVND (reference sequence). This chain's CDR3 is CASSIGLDSYEQYF. The DNA for the CDR3 is TGTGCCAGTAGTATCGGACTGGACTCCTACGAGCAGTACTTC.